This TCR beta chain was found in a study of human thymus T cells. Resections that were taken during corrective heart surgery supplied the thymus tissue. TCRdb's table, derived via immunoSEQ multiplex PCR, lists solely in-frame clones and lacks some. The sample holds some 130,000 clones, approximately 96% seen once. On this clone: Its target is not known.

Overall study findings and caveats: Blood and thymic repertoires both appeared biased in V and J gene usage.

Input material: thymus tissue. The origin of this receptor is a boy under two years old with a congenital heart defect but otherwise immunologically healthy.

As DNA, the CDR3 is TGTGCCACCAGTGTGGGCCGTCCCGGCAATGAGCAGTTCTTC. Encoded protein: CATSVGRPGNEQFF. The chain joins TRBV15 to TRBJ2-1; no clear D. The V end lost 6 bases, the J end lost 6 bases, and 15 bases lay between the germline ends. The V gene's germline CDR1 is LNHNV and CDR2 YYDKDF (reference sequence). CDR3 length equals 14 residues.